The 5 T cell receptor beta chains given below trace back to one sample, sequenced in a study of shared clonotypes between healthy human individuals. Profiling relied on immunoSEQ multiplex PCR, and the TCRdb table lists in-frame clones only, not all of them. Of some 1.4 million clones in the sample, 95% to 97% were seen once. The sequencing input was naive CD4+ T cells sorted from blood. Noted subset: CD45RA+ positively selected. Source of these receptors: a man younger than 45 in good health.

The table lists this clone with a count of one. The chain carries TRBV19 and TRBJ2-2; 7 bases fit TRBD1. The J segment lost 3 bases and the V segment lost 5 bases, leaving 9 bases of the junction unmatched. The CDR3 is 16 residues long. Germline V lookup: CDR1 LNHDA, CDR2 SQIVND (reference sequence). CDR3 DNA sequence: TGTGCCAGTAGTTCTCCTGGACAGGCATACACCGGGGAGCTGTTTTTT. Protein product: CASSSPGQAYTGELFF.

The chain has TRBV2 and TRBJ2-7; D uncertain. The V gene lost 0 bases and the J gene lost 1 base, with 4 bases spanning the gap. Germline CDR1 SNHLY, CDR2 FYNNEI. The CDR3 contains 13 residues. The CDR3: CASSEAHSYEQYF. The CDR3, as DNA: TGTGCCAGCAGTGAAGCTCATTCCTACGAGCAGTACTTC. The full variable domain, completed using reference TRBV2 and TRBJ2-7, is EPEVTQTPSHQVTQMGQEVILRCVPISNHLYFYWYRQILGQKVEFLVSFYNNEISEKSEIFDDQFSVERPDGSNFTLKIRSTKLEDSAMYFCASSEAHSYEQYFGPGTRLTVT.

This rearrangement joins TRBV13 to TRBJ2-7; TRBD2 matches 12 bases. This CDR3 contains 16 residues. V shed 5 bases and J 4 bases; nucleotides not matched to a gene: 9. Germline CDR1 reads PRHDT; CDR2 reads FYEKMQ (reference sequence). CDR3 residues: CASSHSRLAGVYEQYF. In nucleotides, the CDR3 is TGTGCCAGCAGCCATTCGAGACTAGCGGGGGTTTACGAGCAGTACTTC. The full variable domain, with the rest looked up from reference TRBV13 and TRBJ2-7, is AAGVIQSPRHLIKEKRETATLKCYPIPRHDTVYWYQQGPGQDPQFLISFYEKMQSDKGSIPDRFSAQQFSDYHSELNMSSLELGDSALYFCASSHSRLAGVYEQYFGPGTRLTVT.

This clone showed up just once. The junction departs from the called germline gene at one end, perhaps through a read error. The V gene is TRBV6-6, the J gene TRBJ2-3; D perhaps matches TRBD2 (6 bases). The CDR3 is made up of 12 amino acids. Germline V CDR1 and CDR2: MNHNY, SVGAGI (reference sequence). The CDR3 DNA follows: TGTGCCAGCAGTTACTCGTCGGCCTCGCTAGCGTTT. Its protein is CASSYSSASLAF.

This chain links TRBV11-2 with TRBJ2-5, with 13 positions matching TRBD2. Germline V CDR1 and CDR2: SGHAT, FQNNGV. The J segment lost 1 base and the V segment lost 7 bases, leaving 9 bases of the junction unmatched. CDR3 length: 17 amino acids. The CDR3 region has the DNA TGTGCCAGCATCGGTCGGACTAGCGGGAGTAGCCAAGAGACCCAGTACTTC. This codes for CASIGRTSGSSQETQYF.